These 20 T cell receptor beta chains share one sample of origin, sequenced in a study of control samples from healthy donors and cancer patients. Produced via immunoSEQ multiplex PCR; TCRdb's table is partial and in-frame only. The sample carries 150,000 or so clones, 93% recorded once. Input material: blood. Receptor source: a man aged 18 to 30 in good health.

This chain uses TRBV3-1 (or the pseudogene TRBV3-2) with TRBJ2-1; perhaps D is TRBD1 or TRBD2 (6 bases each). V lost 6 bases and J lost 4, with 13 bases in between. Germline loops: CDR1 LGHDT, CDR2 YNNKEL (reference sequence). The CDR3 is made up of 14 amino acids. CDR3 nucleotides: TGTGCCAGCAGTGAACAGGGAGGATACAATGAGCAGTTCTTC. Translation: CASSEQGGYNEQFF.

The chain carries TRBV30 and TRBJ1-6, with TRBD1 identical over 9 bases. Germline trimming cut 0 bases from V and 8 bases from J; bases unmatched to any gene: 11. This CDR3 comprises 17 residues. Germline V gene data show CDR1 as GTSNPN and CDR2 as SVGIG (reference sequence). This CDR3 reads CAWSVRWTGVSDSPLHF. The DNA for the CDR3 is TGTGCCTGGAGTGTACGATGGACAGGGGTCAGTGATTCACCCCTCCACTTT.

This clone showed up just a few times. The genes are TRBV5-1 and TRBJ2-3, with 9 nucleotides matching TRBD2. This CDR3 has 18 residues. V shed 0 bases, J shed 4 bases, and the junction held 12 bases outside the gene matches. Looked up from germline, CDR1 is SGHRS and CDR2 is YFSETQ. As DNA, the CDR3 is TGCGCCAGCAGCTTGGGAGGGCCAAGCGGGGGGCTGTCAGATACGCAGTATTTT. Translated: CASSLGGPSGGLSDTQYF. Drawing the rest from reference TRBV5-1 and TRBJ2-3, the complete variable domain is KAGVTQTPRYLIKTRGQQVTLSCSPISGHRSVSWYQQTPGQGLQFLFEYFSETQRNKGNFPGRFSGRQFSNSRSEMNVSTLELGDSALYLCASSLGGPSGGLSDTQYFGPGTRLTVL.

The chain uses TRBV10-3 and TRBJ1-2; D is ambiguous. This CDR3 is built from 13 residues. V was trimmed by 2 bases and J by 8 bases, leaving 12 bases between them. The germline V gene has CDR1 ENHRY and CDR2 SYGVKD. The DNA for the CDR3 is TGTGCCATCAGTGAGGGTCGGGAGGAGGGCTACACCTTC. Translating it yields CAISEGREEGYTF.

The chain uses TRBV6-5 and TRBJ1-6; D remains ambiguous. With 7 bases removed from V and 7 bases from J, the gap between germline ends came to 14 bases. Germline lookup yields CDR1 MNHEY and CDR2 SVGAGI. CDR3 length: 14 amino acids. CDR3 coding DNA: TGTGCCAGCAAGATGGGATTCACAAATTCACCCCTCCACTTT. The encoded protein is CASKMGFTNSPLHF.

This chain joins TRBV5-1 and TRBJ1-1, with D perhaps matching TRBD1 (6 bases). The CDR3 sequence is 16 residues long. The germline V and J ends were trimmed by 2 bases and 1 base, with 15 bases remaining between them. Germline V gene data show CDR1 as SGHRS and CDR2 as YFSETQ. The DNA of the CDR3 is TGCGCCAGCAGCTTCGTATTGACAGGAGGGAACACTGAAGCTTTCTTT. Its protein product is CASSFVLTGGNTEAFF.

This clone was found a few times. The V gene is TRBV7-9, the J gene TRBJ1-2; 8 nucleotides align to TRBD1. From germline, CDR1 is SEHNR and CDR2 FQNEAQ (reference sequence). The CDR3 has 16 amino acids. The trim removed 5 bases at V and 1 base at J, leaving 9 bases unmatched. Here the CDR3 DNA reads TGTGCCAGCAGCCACGGACAGGGTATTGGTAACTATGGCTACACCTTC. Translating gives CASSHGQGIGNYGYTF.

CDR3 coding DNA: TGCGCCAGCAGCAAGAGTGAGACTAGCGCCTCCTACAATGAGCAGTTCTTC. Protein: CASSKSETSASYNEQFF. The rearrangement joins TRBV4-1 to TRBJ2-1; TRBD2 aligns across 8 bases. The CDR3 extends over 17 amino acids. V shed 5 bases, J shed 0 bases, and the junction held 9 bases outside the gene matches. CDR1 MGHRA and CDR2 YSYEKL come from the germline V gene.

The chain uses TRBV4-1 and TRBJ1-1, with 8 bases lining up with TRBD1. Germline CDR1 and CDR2: MGHRA and YSYEKL. The CDR3 covers 17 residues. With V trimmed by 4 bases and J by 2 bases, 12 bases remained unmatched. The CDR3 DNA reads TGCGCCAGCAGCCTCCCATGGGGGCAGGGGGCTAACACTGAAGCTTTCTTT. This sequence encodes CASSLPWGQGANTEAFF.

The genes are TRBV5-1 and TRBJ1-1; tentatively, D is TRBD1 (5 bases). The V gene lost 4 bases and the J gene lost 6 bases, with 19 bases spanning the gap. This CDR3 region has 15 residues. Looked up from germline, CDR1 is SGHRS and CDR2 is YFSETQ. Written as DNA, the CDR3 is TGCGCCAGCAGCGGGGGAGGCCTCGGATCCTCTGAAGCTTTCTTT. This encodes CASSGGGLGSSEAFF.

V and J are TRBV9 and TRBJ2-4; D tentatively reads TRBD1 or TRBD2 (6 bases each). Germline loops: CDR1 SGDLS, CDR2 YYNGEE. The ends were cut back, 0 bases at V and 4 bases at J, with 11 bases in the middle. CDR3 length: 15 amino acids. CDR3 coding DNA: TGTGCCAGCAGCGTAGGAGGGGGGCTTAAAAACATTCAGTACTTC. It is translated as CASSVGGGLKNIQYF.

The CDR3 sequence: CASSLLRWGGLQETQYF. The CDR3 region has the DNA TGTGCCAGCAGCTTGCTGCGTTGGGGGGGTCTCCAAGAGACCCAGTACTTC. This chain connects TRBV7-2 to TRBJ2-5; 7 bases are shared with TRBD2. V shed 3 bases, J shed 1 base, and the junction held 11 bases outside the gene matches. Germline V lookup: CDR1 SGHTA, CDR2 FQGNSA. The CDR3 contains 17 residues.

The sample holds a few counts of this clone. The rearrangement links TRBV10-3 to TRBJ1-6; D remains unclear. Germline V CDR1 and CDR2: ENHRY, SYGVKD. This CDR3 comprises 15 residues. V dropped 0 bases and J dropped 4 bases, with 7 bases sitting between them. This chain's CDR3 is CAISESAAYNSPLHF. The CDR3 DNA reads TGTGCCATCAGTGAGTCGGCAGCTTATAATTCACCCCTCCACTTT.

V and J are TRBV20-1 and TRBJ1-1, with D unclear. V was trimmed by 6 bases and J by 11 bases, leaving 16 bases between them. The CDR3 consists of 11 residues. Germline CDR1 and CDR2: DFQATT and SNEGSKA (reference sequence). In DNA, the CDR3 is TGCAGTGCCCTAGGGCTCGGTAGCGCTTTCTTT. It specifies CSALGLGSAFF.

This rearrangement joins TRBV5-6 to TRBJ1-2; perhaps TRBD1 as D (5 bases). This CDR3 has 14 residues. CDR1 SGHDT and CDR2 YYEEEE come from the germline V gene. The V end lost 3 bases, the J end lost 5 bases, and 14 bases lay between the germline ends. The CDR3 loop reads CASSWDGPSYGYTF. CDR3 DNA: TGTGCCAGCAGCTGGGACGGACCGTCGTATGGCTACACCTTC.

This sequence joins TRBV29-1 and TRBJ2-7; 7 bases line up with TRBD2. Germline loops: CDR1 SQVTM, CDR2 ANQGSEA. This CDR3 contains 13 residues. V shed 4 bases, J shed 5 bases, and the junction held 8 bases outside the gene matches. CDR3: CSVVAGLTNEQYF. CDR3 nucleotide sequence: TGCAGCGTTGTAGCGGGTCTTACAAACGAGCAGTACTTC.

The table lists this clone with a count of one. The V gene is TRBV3-1 (or the pseudogene TRBV3-2), the J gene TRBJ2-2; D call uncertain. Trimming removed 2 bases at V and 3 bases at J, with 7 bases between. Germline V gene lookup returns CDR1 LGHDT and CDR2 YNNKEL (reference sequence). This CDR3 is 14 amino acids long. The CDR3 loop is CASSQTLDTGELFF. CDR3 coding DNA: TGTGCCAGCAGCCAAACCCTTGACACCGGGGAGCTGTTTTTT.

The chain carries TRBV27 and TRBJ2-7; D is perhaps TRBD1 or TRBD2 (5 bases each). Between the trimmed V and J ends, which lost 4 bases and 0 bases, there was a span of 7 bases. CDR3 length equals 13 residues. The germline V gene has CDR1 MNHEY and CDR2 SMNVEV (reference sequence). The CDR3 DNA is TGTGCCAGCAGTTGGGGGATCTCCTACGAGCAGTACTTC. This encodes CASSWGISYEQYF.

This clone appeared a single time. The rearrangement uses TRBV7-6 and TRBJ1-2; 10 bases map to TRBD1. V shed 0 bases and J 5 bases; nucleotides not matched to a gene: 9. This CDR3 is built from 17 residues. Germline CDR1 SGHVS, CDR2 FNYEAQ. DNA of the CDR3: TGTGCCAGCAGCTTAGCCCAAAACCGGGACAGGGGTTATGGCTACACCTTC. This sequence encodes CASSLAQNRDRGYGYTF.

The chain is built from TRBV27 and TRBJ1-1; weak D call: TRBD1 (6 bases). Germline assignment: CDR1 MNHEY and CDR2 SMNVEV (reference sequence). The V end was cut by 0 bases, the J end by 2 bases, with 10 bases between. The CDR3 contains 15 residues. The CDR3 bases are TGTGCCAGCAGTTTATCGAACAGGGCAAACACTGAAGCTTTCTTT. It is translated as CASSLSNRANTEAFF.